Only a few counts were recorded for the clone carrying this TCR beta chain. Through Arm-PCR of CDR3 regions and iRepertoire HTBI primers, TCR beta libraries were built. TCRdb called the multiplex PCR reads again in MiXCR, with one record for every CDR3 protein. This table has approximately 560,000 distinct CDR3 sequences, about 15% appearing once. This sample's time point: newly diagnosed GD, antithyroid drugs for less than 3 months. From PBMCs, RNA was extracted and then used to make the TCR library. This entry is derived from a study of regulatory T cells in long-lasting Graves disease. Germline-derived CDR1 and CDR2 are SGHNT and YYREEE (reference sequence). The CDR3 is 16 amino acids. J lost 0 bases, V lost 3 bases, and 6 bases had no gene match. The data also belong to a second study, concerning T cells in Graves' hyperthyroidism and ophthalmopathy.

The sample here was peripheral blood mononuclear cells (PBMCs), taken at new diagnosis, from a patient treated with antithyroid drugs. This TCR came from a man between 18 and 29 years old with Graves disease. V gene TRBV5-4 combines with J gene TRBJ2-4, with TRBD1 matching 7 bases. CDR3 in amino acids: CASSSGTVLAKNIQYF. The CDR3 DNA is TGTGCCAGCAGCTCCGGGACAGTCCTAGCCAAAAACATTCAGTACTTC.